The 25 T cell receptor beta chains reported below all come from one sample, sequenced in a study of blood T cell repertoires in COVID-19. The method was immunoSEQ multiplex PCR; TCRdb's version includes in-frame clones alone and lacks a portion of them. The sample shows about 200,000 clones, approximately 91% of them seen only once. Sequenced material: peripheral blood. The receptors stem from a man younger than 35 with active or convalescent COVID-19.

For the CDR3, the DNA is TGTGCCAGCAGCCATGACCGGGCCGGGGGGCTGGAGACCCAGTACTTC. It encodes CASSHDRAGGLETQYF. The V gene is TRBV7-6, the J gene TRBJ2-5; TRBD2 is a possible D gene (7 bases). Trimming stripped 5 bases from V and 5 bases from J, with 21 bases between. The CDR3 covers 16 residues. CDR1 and CDR2 (germline): SGHVS, FNYEAQ.

This chain connects TRBV19 to TRBJ1-5, with a weak D call TRBD1 (5 bases). Deletions cut 3 bases from V and 1 base from J, with 13 bases between. CDR3 length equals 16 residues. The germline V gene encodes CDR1 LNHDA and CDR2 SQIVND (reference sequence). As DNA, the CDR3 is TGTGCCAGTAGTATGTTACCAGGGTCAAGCAATCAGCCCCAGCATTTT. As protein: CASSMLPGSSNQPQHF.

The chain recombines TRBV25-1 with TRBJ2-2; maybe TRBD1 (6 bases). The CDR3 is 14 amino acids. V shed 7 bases and J shed 3 bases, with 12 bases lying between them. Germline V gene sequence: CDR1 MGHDK, CDR2 SYGVNS. This CDR3 reads CASKQGLDTGELFF. CDR3 sequence (DNA): TGTGCCAGCAAACAGGGTTTAGACACCGGGGAGCTGTTTTTT.

V and J are TRBV29-1 and TRBJ1-1, with D uncertain. V lost 4 bases, J lost 1 base, and 10 bases lay in between. The CDR3 spans 13 residues. In germline, CDR1 is SQVTM, CDR2 ANQGSEA. The CDR3 DNA sequence: TGCAGCGTTGGTCGCCGGGGGAACACTGAAGCTTTCTTT. It specifies CSVGRRGNTEAFF. Complete variable domain (other parts from reference TRBV29-1 and TRBJ1-1): SAVISQKPSRDICQRGTSLTIQCQVDSQVTMMFWYRQQPGQSLTLIATANQGSEATYESGFVIDKFPISRPNLTFSTLTVSNMSPEDSSIYLCSVGRRGNTEAFFGQGTRLTVV.

This chain connects TRBV2 to TRBJ2-4, with 11 positions matching TRBD2. Germline loops: CDR1 SNHLY, CDR2 FYNNEI. V lost 5 bases and J lost 8; bases outside the gene matches: 8. This CDR3 has 15 residues. The CDR3 nucleotides are TGTGCCAGCAGTACCCTAGCGGGGGGTGGGGACATTCAGTACTTC. Translating it yields CASSTLAGGGDIQYF.

The chain employs TRBV5-4 and TRBJ2-1; 10 positions agree with TRBD2. The germline V gene has CDR1 SGHNT and CDR2 YYREEE (reference sequence). The CDR3 covers 18 residues. Trimming at V came to 0 bases and at J to 0 bases, leaving 6 bases not matched to a gene. The CDR3 sequence is CASSLAASGGLSYNEQFF. The CDR3 DNA sequence: TGTGCCAGCAGCTTGGCTGCTAGCGGGGGTCTCTCCTACAATGAGCAGTTCTTC.

The rearrangement uses TRBV15 and TRBJ1-2; TRBD1 matches at 7 bases. Germline CDR1 reads LNHNV; CDR2 reads YYDKDF (reference sequence). This CDR3 is 14 amino acids long. J lost 6 bases, V lost 4 bases, and 8 bases had no gene match. The CDR3 protein is CATSMRQGGHGYTF. In nucleotides, the CDR3 is TGTGCCACCAGCATGCGCCAGGGGGGACATGGCTACACCTTC.

The chain uses TRBV10-3 and TRBJ1-1; 9 nucleotides align to TRBD1. Looked up from germline, CDR1 is ENHRY and CDR2 is SYGVKD. V dropped 6 bases and J dropped 1; count of bases not matched to a gene: 3. This CDR3 has 14 residues. The CDR3 is CAIRPDRGNTEAFF. The CDR3 DNA reads as TGTGCCATCAGGCCGGACAGGGGGAACACTGAAGCTTTCTTT.

The chain employs TRBV29-1 and TRBJ2-1; D may be TRBD1 (6 bases). The V and J ends lost 4 bases and 1 base respectively, with 8 bases between them. This CDR3 is 13 amino acids long. Per the germline V gene, CDR1 is SQVTM and CDR2 is ANQGSEA. The CDR3 here is CSVGQGSYNEQFF. The DNA of the CDR3 is TGCAGCGTTGGCCAGGGGTCCTACAATGAGCAGTTCTTC.

The genes are TRBV19 and TRBJ2-5; D remains ambiguous. Germline V lookup: CDR1 LNHDA, CDR2 SQIVND (reference sequence). With 0 bases removed from V and 2 bases from J, the gap between germline ends came to 10 bases. The CDR3 covers 15 residues. In DNA form, the CDR3 reads TGTGCCAGTAGTATAGATCTAGGTGGGCAAGAGACCCAGTACTTC. Translated, it gives CASSIDLGGQETQYF.

The CDR3 nucleotides read TGTGCCAGGCGTCGGGGGGGGGAAGAGACCCAGTACTTC. The encoded protein is CARRRGGEETQYF. V gene TRBV2 combines with J gene TRBJ2-5, with 8 bases lining up with TRBD2. CDR1 is SNHLY, CDR2 FYNNEI, per germline. The CDR3 runs 13 residues. The V and J ends lost 9 bases and 3 bases, in that order; junction bases with no gene match: 6.

V and J are TRBV6-5 and TRBJ1-1; TRBD1 matches at 7 bases. The CDR3 has 14 residues. The V and J ends lost 6 bases and 1 base, in that order; junction bases with no gene match: 5. CDR1 is MNHEY and CDR2 is SVGAGI in the germline V gene. The CDR3 sequence: CASSATGANTEAFF. CDR3 DNA: TGTGCCAGCAGCGCAACAGGGGCGAACACTGAAGCTTTCTTT.

The CDR3 DNA follows: TGTGCCACCAGTAGGGGACTAGGTCCGACAGATACGCAGTATTTT. Its protein is CATSRGLGPTDTQYF. The chain links TRBV24-1 to TRBJ2-3; 8 bases fit TRBD2. The J segment lost 3 bases and the V segment lost 6 bases, leaving 7 bases of the junction unmatched. The CDR3 has 15 amino acids. Germline lookup yields CDR1 KGHDR and CDR2 SFDVKD.

This chain joins TRBV6-5 and TRBJ1-6; D call uncertain. Trimming stripped 7 bases from V and 7 bases from J, with 17 bases between. Per germline, CDR1 MNHEY and CDR2 SVGAGI. This CDR3 spans 15 amino acids. The CDR3 spells CASMPRGSRNSPLHF. CDR3 coding DNA: TGTGCCAGCATGCCCCGGGGATCCAGGAATTCACCCCTCCACTTT.

This clone was seen only a few times. The chain is built from TRBV19 and TRBJ1-2; 11 bases agree with TRBD1. Germline lookup yields CDR1 LNHDA and CDR2 SQIVND (reference sequence). V dropped 3 bases and J dropped 8; count of bases not matched to a gene: 11. The CDR3 is 16 amino acids. CDR3 coding DNA: TGTGCCAGTAGTATTCCCCCGGGACAGGGGGTAGAAGGCTACACCTTC. As protein: CASSIPPGQGVEGYTF.

V is TRBV7-9 and J is TRBJ2-7; D uncertain. From germline, CDR1 is SEHNR and CDR2 FQNEAQ (reference sequence). The V end lost 0 bases, the J end lost 3 bases, and 3 bases lay between the germline ends. The CDR3 extends over 12 amino acids. This chain's CDR3 is CASSLAFYEQYF. The CDR3 DNA reads as TGTGCCAGCAGCTTAGCCTTCTACGAGCAGTACTTC.

The count of this clone is one. The rearrangement links TRBV19 to TRBJ2-5, with 12 bases matching TRBD2. The J segment lost 2 bases and the V segment lost 9 bases, leaving 10 bases of the junction unmatched. The length of the CDR3 is 16 residues. In germline, CDR1 is LNHDA, CDR2 SQIVND (reference sequence). In DNA, the CDR3 is TGTGCCAGCACCCGGACTAGCGGGACTCCTCAAGAGACCCAGTACTTC. Protein: CASTRTSGTPQETQYF. The whole variable domain, remainder taken from reference TRBV19 and TRBJ2-5, is DGGITQSPKYLFRKEGQNVTLSCEQNLNHDAMYWYRQDPGQGLRLIYYSQIVNDFQKGDIAEGYSVSREKKESFPLTVTSAQKNPTAFYLCASTRTSGTPQETQYFGPGTRLLVL.

This chain joins TRBV7-8 and TRBJ1-2, with 9 bases matching TRBD1. Unmatched junction bases numbered 5, after V lost 1 base and J lost 8 bases. The CDR3 has 14 residues. Germline V gene sequence: CDR1 SGHVS, CDR2 FQNEAQ. This CDR3 reads CASSLDRGLEGYTF. The DNA for the CDR3 is TGTGCCAGCAGCTTAGACAGGGGGCTCGAAGGCTACACCTTC.

This rearrangement joins TRBV12-3 or TRBV12-4 to TRBJ1-1; no definite D call. The CDR3 totals 13 residues. V lost 1 base to trimming and J lost 11 bases, with 14 bases between them. CDR3 in amino acids: CASSLVRQTGAFF. CDR3 sequence (DNA): TGTGCCAGCAGTTTAGTAAGGCAGACTGGTGCTTTCTTT.

The gene calls are TRBV5-4 and TRBJ2-7; 7 nucleotides align to TRBD1. Looked up from germline, CDR1 is SGHNT and CDR2 is YYREEE (reference sequence). The CDR3 is 16 residues long. V was pared by 3 bases and J by 0 bases, with 9 bases of the junction left unmatched. The CDR3 loop is CASSSAQDRSSYEQYF. The CDR3 nucleotides read TGTGCCAGCAGCTCGGCCCAGGACAGGAGCTCCTACGAGCAGTACTTC.

This rearrangement joins TRBV6-5 to TRBJ2-7, with 7 bases fitting TRBD1. Looked up from germline, CDR1 is MNHEY and CDR2 is SVGAGI. The CDR3 spans 14 residues. V dropped 7 bases and J dropped 2; count of bases not matched to a gene: 8. The CDR3 reads CASTSDRVPYEQYF. The CDR3 nucleotides read TGTGCCAGCACTTCCGACAGGGTCCCCTACGAGCAGTACTTC.

The chain is built from TRBV5-4 and TRBJ2-5, with 10 bases lining up with TRBD1. V lost 4 bases, J lost 5 bases, and 11 bases stayed unmatched. Germline CDR1 reads SGHNT; CDR2 reads YYREEE (reference sequence). CDR3 length equals 16 residues. Here the CDR3 DNA reads TGTGCCAGCAGCCGAACCCGGGACAGGGGACGGGAGACCCAGTACTTC. Encoded protein: CASSRTRDRGRETQYF.

The chain recombines TRBV6-5 with TRBJ2-7; D gene unclear. CDR1 is MNHEY, CDR2 SVGAGI, per germline. The CDR3 is 11 residues long. Trimming shortened V by 6 bases and J by 3 bases, and 6 bases separated the two germline ends. Written as DNA, the CDR3 is TGTGCCAGCAGGGAGAACTACGAGCAGTACTTC. Its protein product is CASRENYEQYF.

This clone was counted only a few times. V usage is TRBV5-1 and J usage is TRBJ1-1; 7 bases match TRBD1. V gave up 3 bases and J gave up 4 bases; unmatched junction bases: 9. Germline values: CDR1 SGHRS, CDR2 YFSETQ. The CDR3 covers 15 residues. The CDR3 is CASSWRGRQGTEAFF. CDR3 DNA: TGCGCCAGCAGCTGGAGAGGGAGACAGGGCACTGAAGCTTTCTTT.

This clone was seen a few times. The rearrangement joins TRBV18 to TRBJ1-2; 9 nucleotides align to TRBD1. The CDR3 covers 13 residues. V dropped 3 bases and J dropped 5; count of bases not matched to a gene: 1. Per the germline V gene, CDR1 is KGHSH and CDR2 is LQKENI. Here the CDR3 DNA reads TGTGCCAGCTCACCGGGGACAGGGTATGGCTACACCTTC. Translation: CASSPGTGYGYTF.